These 13 T cell receptor beta chains were sequenced from one sample in a study of OX40 agonist ivuxolimab in advanced cancers. The assay was immunoSEQ multiplex PCR, and TCRdb's table has in-frame clones only and misses some. The data hold 100,000 or so clones, with approximately 91% observed a single time. Sequencing was performed on CD4+ or CD8+ T cells sorted from blood, taken in a trial of the OX40 agonist ivuxolimab. Every receptor here comes from an adult with an advanced solid tumor such as melanoma, head and neck, liver or kidney cancer.

The rearrangement joins TRBV7-2 to TRBJ2-7; D may be TRBD1 or TRBD2 (5 bases each). In germline, CDR1 is SGHTA, CDR2 FQGNSA. V was clipped by 5 bases and J by 2 bases, with 22 bases between them. The CDR3 loop spans 17 amino acids. The CDR3 nucleotides read TGTGCCAGCAGCGAAGCCGGGGCCTGGAATAGGCCCTACGAGCAGTACTTC. Residues: CASSEAGAWNRPYEQYF.

This chain connects TRBV7-8 to TRBJ2-3; D gene uncertain. The CDR3 length is 13 residues. V gave up 0 bases and J gave up 5 bases, with 6 bases separating them. Looked up from germline, CDR1 is SGHVS and CDR2 is FQNEAQ. The CDR3 is CASSLAWRDTQYF. The CDR3 DNA follows: TGTGCCAGCAGCTTAGCGTGGCGAGATACGCAGTATTTT.

The V call is TRBV29-1, the J call TRBJ2-3; 8 bases fit TRBD1. J gave up 2 bases and V 7 bases, and 11 bases lay outside the gene matches. The CDR3 covers 15 residues. Germline V CDR1 and CDR2: SQVTM, ANQGSEA. This chain's CDR3 is CSASRTGRFTDTQYF. CDR3 coding DNA: TGCAGCGCCTCCCGGACAGGGCGATTCACAGATACGCAGTATTTT.

The chain links TRBV19 to TRBJ1-1; tentative D call: TRBD1 (5 bases). V lost 9 bases and J lost 0, with 17 bases in between. Germline V CDR1 and CDR2: LNHDA, SQIVND (reference sequence). This CDR3 contains 15 residues. For the CDR3, the DNA is TGTGCCAGCCTGGAACTTGGGGGTATGAACACTGAAGCTTTCTTT. Protein product: CASLELGGMNTEAFF. Based on the CDR3 plus reference TRBV19 and TRBJ1-1, the full variable domain is DGGITQSPKYLFRKEGQNVTLSCEQNLNHDAMYWYRQDPGQGLRLIYYSQIVNDFQKGDIAEGYSVSREKKESFPLTVTSAQKNPTAFYLCASLELGGMNTEAFFGQGTRLTVV.

The chain employs TRBV7-2 and TRBJ2-1, with D tentatively TRBD2 (5 bases). Per the germline V gene, CDR1 is SGHTA and CDR2 is FQGNSA. The CDR3 has 16 amino acids. V dropped 5 bases and J dropped 0 bases, with 14 bases sitting between them. The CDR3 nucleotides are TGTGCCAGCAGCCAGAGCCTAGGGAGCTCCTACAATGAGCAGTTCTTC. Protein: CASSQSLGSSYNEQFF.

J is TRBJ1-3 and V is TRBV29-1; tentatively, D is TRBD1 (5 bases). The germline CDR1 and CDR2 sequences are SQVTM and ANQGSEA. V gave up 7 bases and J gave up 2 bases, with 15 bases separating them. The CDR3 totals 14 residues. The chain's CDR3 is CSAEKQETGNTIYF. In DNA, the CDR3 is TGCAGCGCGGAAAAACAGGAGACTGGAAACACCATATATTTT.

V gene TRBV30 combines with J gene TRBJ1-1; no reliable D call. Germline V gene data show CDR1 as GTSNPN and CDR2 as SVGIG (reference sequence). The CDR3 covers 13 residues. The V gene lost 0 bases and the J gene lost 1 base, with 6 bases spanning the gap. The CDR3 DNA reads as TGTGCCTGGAGTGTTGGCAGGAACACTGAAGCTTTCTTT. It encodes CAWSVGRNTEAFF.

The chain combines TRBV7-2 with TRBJ2-7; TRBD1 or TRBD2 may be the D gene (5 bases each). V lost 3 bases to trimming and J lost 4 bases, with 16 bases between them. The CDR3 extends over 15 amino acids. Germline V gene sequence: CDR1 SGHTA, CDR2 FQGNSA. In nucleotides, the CDR3 is TGTGCCAGCAGCTTGTCTGCCGGGACCACTTACGAGCAGTACTTC. Translated, it gives CASSLSAGTTYEQYF.

V and J are TRBV7-9 and TRBJ2-5; the D gene could be TRBD1 or TRBD2 (5 bases each). V dropped 1 base and J dropped 5 bases, with 11 bases sitting between them. This CDR3 is 14 amino acids long. The germline V gene has CDR1 SEHNR and CDR2 FQNEAQ (reference sequence). CDR3 sequence reads: CASSLVGGVETQYF. The CDR3 bases are TGTGCCAGCAGCTTAGTTGGGGGTGTGGAGACCCAGTACTTC.

J is TRBJ1-1 and V is TRBV6-5; no definite D call. The CDR3 is 13 residues long. Trimming took off 4 bases at V and 2 bases at J, with 8 bases between the two ends. CDR1 and CDR2 from the germline V gene are MNHEY and SVGAGI. Written as DNA, the CDR3 is TGTGCCAGCAGTTTAACGAGAAACACTGAAGCTTTCTTT. This codes for CASSLTRNTEAFF.

This chain connects TRBV7-2 to TRBJ1-1; 7 bases map to TRBD1. The V gene's germline CDR1 is SGHTA and CDR2 FQGNSA. V was clipped by 5 bases and J by 1 base; unmatched bases: 10. The CDR3 has 16 residues. CDR3 sequence (DNA): TGTGCCAGCAGCCCTAGACAGGGTGTAGGGAACACTGAAGCTTTCTTT. Protein product: CASSPRQGVGNTEAFF.

This sequence joins TRBV5-1 and TRBJ2-7; 7 bases agree with TRBD2. Germline values: CDR1 SGHRS, CDR2 YFSETQ. CDR3 length: 16 residues. V shed 0 bases, J shed 0 bases, and the junction held 6 bases outside the gene matches. CDR3 in amino acids: CASSLVAAGNSYEQYF. CDR3 sequence (DNA): TGCGCCAGCAGCTTGGTTGCAGCGGGGAACTCCTACGAGCAGTACTTC.

Worth noting for this clone: Sequence at one end of the junction differs from germline and may be a read error. The genes are TRBV6-1 and TRBJ1-1; D is unresolved. Germline assignment: CDR1 MNHNS and CDR2 SASEGT. This CDR3 spans 13 amino acids. This CDR3 reads CASSEEVNPEAFF. The CDR3 DNA reads as TGTGCCAGCAGTGAAGAGGTGAACCCTGAAGCTTTCTTT.